These 6 T cell receptor beta chains came from one sample sequenced in a study of blood T cell repertoires in COVID-19. The table came from immunoSEQ multiplex PCR; TCRdb's copy has only in-frame clones and leaves some out. Here the sample spans over 150,000 clones, more than 75% being singletons. Sequenced: peripheral blood. All receptors come from a woman in her 70s with COVID-19, enrolled during active disease.

V is TRBV29-1 and J is TRBJ1-1; perhaps TRBD1 as D (5 bases). Trimming took off 2 bases at V and 5 bases at J, with 12 bases between the two ends. The germline V gene encodes CDR1 SQVTM and CDR2 ANQGSEA. The CDR3 is made up of 13 amino acids. The CDR3: CSVETGGWTEAFF. The DNA of the CDR3 is TGCAGCGTTGAAACGGGGGGTTGGACTGAAGCTTTCTTT.

This chain uses TRBV3-1 (or the pseudogene TRBV3-2) with TRBJ2-1, with 8 bases fitting TRBD2. This CDR3 is built from 13 residues. V lost 2 bases, J lost 13 bases, and 7 bases stayed unmatched. CDR1 is LGHDT, CDR2 YNNKEL, per germline (reference sequence). CDR3 amino acids: CASSQTGREGQFF. The CDR3 DNA sequence: TGTGCCAGCAGCCAAACTGGACGGGAGGGTCAGTTCTTC.

Remarks on this clone: Compared with germline, one end of the junction differs, possibly owing to a read error. The chain joins TRBV5-1 to TRBJ1-2, with unresolved D. The germline V gene has CDR1 SGHRS and CDR2 YFSETQ. This CDR3 is built from 13 residues. The CDR3 DNA reads TGCGCCAGCAGCTTGGCCGAAGTAGGCAGACATTCCTTC. Translation gives CASSLAEVGRHSF.

J is TRBJ2-1 and V is TRBV5-5; TRBD1 is a possible D gene (6 bases). The CDR3 runs to 16 residues. The germline V gene has CDR1 SGHKS and CDR2 YYEKEE (reference sequence). Trimming left V 0 bases short and J 7 bases short, with 17 bases between. CDR3 DNA: TGTGCCAGCAGCTTGGCTAATACAGGGATGGGGAATGAGCAGTTCTTC. As protein: CASSLANTGMGNEQFF.

The genes are TRBV6-5 and TRBJ2-1; 7 bases map to TRBD2. This CDR3 is 15 amino acids long. CDR1 is MNHEY and CDR2 is SVGAGI in the germline V gene. The trim removed 7 bases at V and 5 bases at J, leaving 11 bases unmatched. The CDR3 here is CASKKELATHNEQFF. The CDR3 region has the DNA TGTGCCAGCAAGAAAGAACTAGCGACCCACAATGAGCAGTTCTTC.

This clone was observed once. This rearrangement joins TRBV20-1 to TRBJ2-7; TRBD2 matches 7 bases. This CDR3 region has 14 residues. In germline, CDR1 is DFQATT, CDR2 SNEGSKA (reference sequence). With V trimmed by 3 bases and J by 4 bases, 9 bases remained unmatched. The CDR3 region has the DNA TGCAGTGCTAGTAGGCTAGCGGCAAATTACGAGCAGTACTTC. It encodes CSASRLAANYEQYF.